This TCR beta chain came from a study of cytomegalovirus exposure and HLA in healthy donors. The study, taken as a whole, reports: In vitro data verified a few CMV-associated chains as specific for CMV antigens. In a later analysis, donors in an Asian-associated ancestry cluster reportedly had fewer N-insertions in productive TCRs than the cohort mean. The study recorded over 150 TCR beta chains that were cytomegalovirus-associated.

Regarding this clone: Its antigen is not identified.

Vbeta (60) and Jbeta (13) primers were used in the PCR. Profiled with immunoSEQ multiplex PCR; TCRdb holds only in-frame clones, not every one. Seen here are 120,000 or so clones, around 80% observed once, and the top ten hold 0.24%. In germline, CDR1 is SEHNR, CDR2 FQNEAQ (reference sequence). The CDR3 sequence is 16 residues long. V lost 5 bases, J lost 7 bases, and 14 bases stayed unmatched. Sample: PBMCs. The chain employs TRBV7-9 and TRBJ1-5; 7 bases match TRBD1. The source is a man aged 45-65 years in good health and CMV-seronegative. This CDR3 reads CASSATTGWGGQPQHF. The CDR3 DNA is TGTGCCAGCAGCGCAACGACAGGGTGGGGTGGACAGCCCCAGCATTTT.